This TCR beta chain was captured by sequencing in a study of blood T cell repertoires in COVID-19. Study-level background: Samples of COVID-19 (acute and convalescent) were obtained from the United States, Italy and Spain. In each case, the material was cDNA or gDNA derived from T cells, B-cell-depleted T cells, or PBMCs.

As handled by the study authors: Quantification of nucleated cells was approximated via reference gene primer amplification. Generated by immunoSEQ multiplex PCR, the TCRdb table keeps only in-frame clones and is missing some. That table supplies the V and J calls and clone size; D and trimming were determined from the DNA. The data show some 250,000 clones, approximately 85% seen once. All enrollees were about 18 to 95 years old and from 20 to 30 US areas. The TCR was taken from a woman aged 50 to 65 who had recovered from COVID-19. Sample: PBMCs or T cells enriched from blood (not recorded which).

The CDR3 coding sequence is TGCGCCAGCAGCCCCCGGACAGGTAACCAGCCCCAGCATTTT. This sequence encodes CASSPRTGNQPQHF. This chain links TRBV4-1 with TRBJ1-5, with 7 bases fitting TRBD1. The trim removed 4 bases at V and 7 bases at J, leaving 7 bases unmatched. Germline CDR1 MGHRA, CDR2 YSYEKL. CDR3 length: 14 residues.